This entry lists 3 T cell receptor beta chains sequenced from one sample in a study of OX40 agonist ivuxolimab in advanced cancers. The assay was immunoSEQ multiplex PCR, and TCRdb's table has in-frame clones only and misses some. The repertoire includes 98,000 or so clones, about 86% of them detected once, and over 1.3% sits in the top ten. The material sequenced was CD4+ or CD8+ T cells sorted from blood, taken in a trial of the OX40 agonist ivuxolimab. Receptors originate from an adult with an advanced solid tumor such as melanoma, head and neck, liver or kidney cancer.

The chain links TRBV5-1 to TRBJ2-2; 9 bases match TRBD2. This CDR3 has 16 amino acids. Trimming removed 0 bases from V and 3 bases from J; junction bases left unmatched: 3. Per germline, CDR1 SGHRS and CDR2 YFSETQ. CDR3 region: CASSLGGRADTGELFF. In nucleotides, the CDR3 is TGCGCCAGCAGCTTGGGCGGGAGGGCCGACACCGGGGAGCTGTTTTTT.

The V call is TRBV7-2, the J call TRBJ2-7; 9 bases fit TRBD2. CDR1 and CDR2 (germline): SGHTA, FQGNSA. CDR3 length equals 15 residues. The junction had 4 bases not matched to a gene; V was cut back by 0 bases and J by 4 bases. The chain's CDR3 is CASSLAFSGGYEQYF. The DNA of the CDR3 is TGTGCCAGCAGCTTAGCGTTTAGCGGGGGTTACGAGCAGTACTTC.

A word on this clone: The sample has other DNA sequences that encode this CDR3 too. The rearrangement links TRBV9 to TRBJ2-3; D not resolved. This CDR3 spans 15 amino acids. Germline values: CDR1 SGDLS, CDR2 YYNGEE. The V end lost 0 bases, the J end lost 2 bases, and 10 bases lay between the germline ends. DNA of the CDR3: TGTGCCAGCAGCGTAGGTAGAGTCTCCACAGATACGCAGTATTTT. It encodes CASSVGRVSTDTQYF.